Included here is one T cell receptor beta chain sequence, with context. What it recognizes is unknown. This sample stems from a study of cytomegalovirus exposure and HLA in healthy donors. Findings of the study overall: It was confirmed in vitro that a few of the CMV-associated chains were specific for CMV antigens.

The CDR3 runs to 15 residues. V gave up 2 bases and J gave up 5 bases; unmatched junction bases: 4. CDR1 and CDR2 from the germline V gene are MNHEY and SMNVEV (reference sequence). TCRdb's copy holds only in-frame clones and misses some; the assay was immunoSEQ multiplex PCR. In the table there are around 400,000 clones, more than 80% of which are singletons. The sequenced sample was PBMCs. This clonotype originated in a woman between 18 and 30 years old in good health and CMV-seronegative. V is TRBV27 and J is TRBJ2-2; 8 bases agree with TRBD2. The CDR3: CASSLSGRKTGELFF. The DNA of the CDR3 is TGTGCCAGCAGTTTAAGCGGGAGAAAGACCGGGGAGCTGTTTTTT.